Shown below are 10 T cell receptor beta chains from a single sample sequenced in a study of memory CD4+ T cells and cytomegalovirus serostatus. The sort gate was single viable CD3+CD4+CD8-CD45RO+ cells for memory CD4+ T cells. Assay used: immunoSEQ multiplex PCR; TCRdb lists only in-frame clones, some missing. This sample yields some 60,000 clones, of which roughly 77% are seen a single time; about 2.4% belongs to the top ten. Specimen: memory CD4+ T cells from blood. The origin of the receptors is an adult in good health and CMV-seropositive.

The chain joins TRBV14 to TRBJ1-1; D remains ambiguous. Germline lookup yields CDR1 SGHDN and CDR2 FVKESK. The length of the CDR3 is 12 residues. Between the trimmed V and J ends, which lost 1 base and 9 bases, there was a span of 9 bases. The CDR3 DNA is TGTGCCAGCAGCCAAGCCGGAGAGAAAGCTTTCTTT. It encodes CASSQAGEKAFF.

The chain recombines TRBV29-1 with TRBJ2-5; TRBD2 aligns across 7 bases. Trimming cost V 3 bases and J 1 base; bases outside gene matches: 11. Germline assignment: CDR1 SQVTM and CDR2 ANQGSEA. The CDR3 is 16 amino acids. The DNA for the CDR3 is TGCAGCGTTGATACCCAACGTGGGGGGGGCCAAGAGACCCAGTACTTC. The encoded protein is CSVDTQRGGGQETQYF.

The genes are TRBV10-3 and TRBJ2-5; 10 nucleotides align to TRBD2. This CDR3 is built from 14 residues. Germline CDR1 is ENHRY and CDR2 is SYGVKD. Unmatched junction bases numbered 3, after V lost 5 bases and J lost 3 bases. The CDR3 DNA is TGTGCCATCAGTCTAGCGGGAGCGGAAGAGACCCAGTACTTC. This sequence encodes CAISLAGAEETQYF.

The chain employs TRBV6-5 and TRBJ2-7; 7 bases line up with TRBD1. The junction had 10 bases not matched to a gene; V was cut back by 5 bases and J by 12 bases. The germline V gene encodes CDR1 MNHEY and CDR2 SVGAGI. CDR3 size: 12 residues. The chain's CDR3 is CASSDRASGRYF. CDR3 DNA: TGTGCCAGCAGTGACAGGGCATCCGGGCGGTACTTC.

The CDR3: CASRQGAETQYF. The CDR3 coding sequence is TGTGCCAGCAGACAGGGGGCGGAGACCCAGTACTTC. This chain joins TRBV19 and TRBJ2-5; 10 bases are shared with TRBD1. The CDR3 covers 12 residues. The trim removed 9 bases at V and 5 bases at J, leaving 3 bases unmatched. Germline-derived CDR1 and CDR2 are LNHDA and SQIVND (reference sequence).

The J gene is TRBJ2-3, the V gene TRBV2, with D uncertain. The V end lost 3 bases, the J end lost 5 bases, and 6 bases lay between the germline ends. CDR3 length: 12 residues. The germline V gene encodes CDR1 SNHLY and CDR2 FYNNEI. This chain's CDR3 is CASSDRGDTQYF. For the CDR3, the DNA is TGTGCCAGCAGTGACCGCGGAGATACGCAGTATTTT.

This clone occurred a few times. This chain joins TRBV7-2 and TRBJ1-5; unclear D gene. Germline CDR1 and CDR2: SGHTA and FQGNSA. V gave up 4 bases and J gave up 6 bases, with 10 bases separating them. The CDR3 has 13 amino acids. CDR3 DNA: TGTGCCAGCAGCTCAGATTTCGGTCAGCCCCAGCATTTT. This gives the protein CASSSDFGQPQHF.

CDR3 sequence reads: CASDRERGTDTQYF. CDR3 sequence (DNA): TGTGCCAGCGATCGGGAGCGAGGCACAGATACGCAGTATTTT. The J gene is TRBJ2-3, the V gene TRBV2; possibly TRBD2 for D (6 bases). Trimming removed 8 bases at V and 1 base at J, with 13 bases between. Germline assignment: CDR1 SNHLY and CDR2 FYNNEI. There are 14 residues in the CDR3.

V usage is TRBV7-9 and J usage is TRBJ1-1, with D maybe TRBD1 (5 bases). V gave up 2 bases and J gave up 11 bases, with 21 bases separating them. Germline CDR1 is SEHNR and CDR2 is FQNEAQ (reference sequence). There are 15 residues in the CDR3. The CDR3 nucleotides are TGTGCCAGCAGCTTATTCGGGGCATCCTCGGGAAGGGCTTTCTTT. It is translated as CASSLFGASSGRAFF. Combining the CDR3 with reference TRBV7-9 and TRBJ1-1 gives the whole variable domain DTGVSQNPRHKITKRGQNVTFRCDPISEHNRLYWYRQTLGQGPEFLTYFQNEAQLEKSRLLSDRFSAERPKGSFSTLEIQRTEQGDSAMYLCASSLFGASSGRAFFGQGTRLTVV.

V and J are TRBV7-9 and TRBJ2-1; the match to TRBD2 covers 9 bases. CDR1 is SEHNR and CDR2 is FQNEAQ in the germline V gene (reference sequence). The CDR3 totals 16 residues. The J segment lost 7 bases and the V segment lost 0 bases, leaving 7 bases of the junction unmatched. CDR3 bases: TGTGCCAGCAGCTTAGCTAGCGGGAGTGAGAAAAATGAGCAGTTCTTC. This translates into CASSLASGSEKNEQFF.